This TCR beta chain was captured in a study of human T cells and chemical hapten exposure. Looking at the study overall: The scalp of each patient received a weekly diphenylcyclopropenone dose for the full roughly 25-week study.

The CDR3 spans 14 residues. Trimming stripped 2 bases from V and 2 bases from J, with 9 bases between. Germline CDR1 reads SGHTA; CDR2 reads FQGTGA. Noted time point: pre-sensitization, week 0. Treatment here: therapeutic diphenylcyclopropenone sensitization with weekly scalp DPC. This clonotype was recorded many times. TCRdb redid the calling of the RACE reads with MiXCR, one entry per CDR3 protein. The sample lists more than 55,000 distinct CDR3 sequences, approximately 9.9% seen once, with 8% to 10% in the top ten. The V call is TRBV7-3, the J call TRBJ2-5, with D tentatively TRBD2 (6 bases). The specimen comprised whole blood, sampled in connection with sensitization to the hapten diphenylcyclopropenone (DPC). The TCR comes from a man aged 35 to 55 with alopecia areata. Some clones in this sample may be carry-over from other donors' samples. CDR3 nucleotide sequence: TGTGCCAGCAGCTTACATGGGACTCAAGAGACCCAGTACTTC. This gives the protein CASSLHGTQETQYF.